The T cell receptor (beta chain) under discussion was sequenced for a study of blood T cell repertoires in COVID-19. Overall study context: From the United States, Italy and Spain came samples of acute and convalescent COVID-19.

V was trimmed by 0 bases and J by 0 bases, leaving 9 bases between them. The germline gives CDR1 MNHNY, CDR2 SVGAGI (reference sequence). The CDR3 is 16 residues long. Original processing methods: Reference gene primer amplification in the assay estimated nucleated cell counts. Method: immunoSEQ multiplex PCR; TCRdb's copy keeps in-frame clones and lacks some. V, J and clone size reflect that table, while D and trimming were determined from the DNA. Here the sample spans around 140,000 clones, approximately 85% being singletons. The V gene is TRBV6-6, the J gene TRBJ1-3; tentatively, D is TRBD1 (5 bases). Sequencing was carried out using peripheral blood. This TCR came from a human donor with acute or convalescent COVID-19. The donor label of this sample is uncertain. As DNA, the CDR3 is TGTGCCAGCAGTTACTCGATGGGGCTCTCTGGAAACACCATATATTTT. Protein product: CASSYSMGLSGNTIYF.